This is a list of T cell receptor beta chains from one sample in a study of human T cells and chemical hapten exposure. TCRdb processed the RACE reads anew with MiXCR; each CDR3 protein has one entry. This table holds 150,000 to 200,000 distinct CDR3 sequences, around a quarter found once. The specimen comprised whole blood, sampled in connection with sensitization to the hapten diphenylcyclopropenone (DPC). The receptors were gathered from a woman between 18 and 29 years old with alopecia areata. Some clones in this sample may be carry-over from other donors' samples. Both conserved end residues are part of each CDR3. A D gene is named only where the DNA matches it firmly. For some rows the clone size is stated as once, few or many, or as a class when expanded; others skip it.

DNA: TGTGCCAGCAGCTTGACAGGGGGCATCGCTGAAAAACTGTTTTTT
CDR3: CASSLTGGIAEKLFF
J: TRBJ1-4
V: TRBV7-9
size: NA
D: TRBD1

DNA: TGCGCCAGCAGCCGGTGGGTCTCCCCCTCTGGGGCCAACGTCCTGACTTTC
CDR3: CASSRWVSPSGANVLTF
J: TRBJ2-6
V: TRBV4-3
size: NA
D: NA

DNA: TGTGCCAGCAGCTTGGCCCAAGTAAGAGCCGGGGAGCTGTTTTTT
CDR3: CASSLAQVRAGELFF
J: TRBJ2-2
V: TRBV5-6
size: NA
D: NA

DNA: TGTGCCAGCAGCCCGCGCACCCTGGGGCACAATTCACCCCTCCACTTT
CDR3: CASSPRTLGHNSPLHF
J: TRBJ1-6
V: TRBV7-2
size: NA
D: NA

DNA: TGTGCCAGCAGTGTGCTAGCGGGCGCGCACGGGGAGCTGTTTTTT
CDR3: CASSVLAGAHGELFF
J: TRBJ2-2
V: TRBV2
size: few
D: TRBD2

DNA: TGCAGTGCTAGAGATCCGACAGGATACAATCAGCCCCAGCATTTT
CDR3: CSARDPTGYNQPQHF
J: TRBJ1-5
V: TRBV20-1
size: few
D: NA

DNA: TGTGCCAGCAGCTACCGGGACAGCGGGGGAGAGACCCAGTACTTC
CDR3: CASSYRDSGGETQYF
J: TRBJ2-5
V: TRBV7-2
size: NA
D: NA

DNA: TGCAGCGTACGTTTGGAGGGGCAAGAGACCCAGTACTTC
CDR3: CSVRLEGQETQYF
J: TRBJ2-5
V: TRBV29-1
size: few
D: NA

DNA: TGTGCCAGCAGTTGGTACAGTCCTAGCACAGATACGCAGTATTTT
CDR3: CASSWYSPSTDTQYF
J: TRBJ2-3
V: TRBV6-2/TRBV6-3
size: few
D: NA

DNA: TGTGCCAGCAGCTTACGGCAATACAATGAGCAGTTCTTC
CDR3: CASSLRQYNEQFF
J: TRBJ2-1
V: TRBV7-6
size: NA
D: NA

DNA: TGCGCCAGCAGCTACGGTCCGAGGAACTATGGCTACACCTTC
CDR3: CASSYGPRNYGYTF
J: TRBJ1-2
V: TRBV4-1
size: NA
D: NA

DNA: TGCGCCAGCAGCAACAATCCGGGACGCAATCTTTCACCCCTCCACTTT
CDR3: CASSNNPGRNLSPLHF
J: TRBJ1-6
V: TRBV5-1
size: NA
D: NA

DNA: TGTGCCAGCAGCCCCACAGGCAACAGGGCTGATGAGCAGTACTTC
CDR3: CASSPTGNRADEQYF
J: TRBJ2-7
V: TRBV4-2
size: NA
D: NA

DNA: TGTGCCATCAGTGAGTCGACTGGCTACGAGCAGTACTTC
CDR3: CAISESTGYEQYF
J: TRBJ2-7
V: TRBV10-3
size: few
D: NA

DNA: TGTGCCAGCAACCCGGACTGGAGCTCCTACGAGCAGTACTTC
CDR3: CASNPDWSSYEQYF
J: TRBJ2-7
V: TRBV7-8
size: NA
D: NA

DNA: TGTGCCAGCTCACCAACAGGGTCCCACGAGCAGTACTTC
CDR3: CASSPTGSHEQYF
J: TRBJ2-7
V: TRBV18
size: NA
D: NA

DNA: TGTGCCACCAGAGGGGGTGCCCATGAAGCTTTCTTT
CDR3: CATRGGAHEAFF
J: TRBJ1-1
V: TRBV6-5
size: NA
D: NA

DNA: TGTGCCAGCAGCTTAGTAAAAGAGACCCAGTACTTC
CDR3: CASSLVKETQYF
J: TRBJ2-5
V: TRBV7-2
size: few
D: NA

DNA: TGTGCCAGCAGAAAACTTGGACAGGGGGGCTACGAGCAGTACTTC
CDR3: CASRKLGQGGYEQYF
J: TRBJ2-7
V: TRBV12-3/TRBV12-4
size: NA
D: TRBD1

DNA: TGTGCCAGCAGCCAAGATTTGTCAGGGGACGGGGAGCTGTTTTTT
CDR3: CASSQDLSGDGELFF
J: TRBJ2-2
V: TRBV4-2
size: NA
D: NA

DNA: TGCGCCAGCAGCCAAGCCCGTATGGGGGGAAACTATGGCTACACCTTC
CDR3: CASSQARMGGNYGYTF
J: TRBJ1-2
V: TRBV4-1
size: NA
D: NA

DNA: TGTGCCAGCAGCCCCGAAGGTATAGGGCCGAATGAAAAACTGTTTTTT
CDR3: CASSPEGIGPNEKLFF
J: TRBJ1-4
V: TRBV7-9
size: NA
D: NA

DNA: TGTGCCAGCTCACGGGGACTAGCGGGAGCCTACGAGCAGTACTTC
CDR3: CASSRGLAGAYEQYF
J: TRBJ2-7
V: TRBV18
size: NA
D: TRBD2

DNA: TGTGCCAGCGGGCCCCTAGCGGGGCCCTACAATGAGCAGTTCTTC
CDR3: CASGPLAGPYNEQFF
J: TRBJ2-1
V: TRBV5-6
size: many
D: TRBD2

DNA: TGTGCCACCAGCACTACGTACGGGACAAGCAATCAGCCCCAGCATTTT
CDR3: CATSTTYGTSNQPQHF
J: TRBJ1-5
V: TRBV15
size: few
D: NA

DNA: TGTGCCAGCGGCCACTCCACAGGGTTTACGAGCTACACCTTC
CDR3: CASGHSTGFTSYTF
J: TRBJ1-2
V: TRBV7-6
size: NA
D: NA

DNA: TGTGCCACCAGCAGATCGGGGTTGGGATACCAAGAGACCCAGTACTTC
CDR3: CATSRSGLGYQETQYF
J: TRBJ2-5
V: TRBV15
size: NA
D: NA